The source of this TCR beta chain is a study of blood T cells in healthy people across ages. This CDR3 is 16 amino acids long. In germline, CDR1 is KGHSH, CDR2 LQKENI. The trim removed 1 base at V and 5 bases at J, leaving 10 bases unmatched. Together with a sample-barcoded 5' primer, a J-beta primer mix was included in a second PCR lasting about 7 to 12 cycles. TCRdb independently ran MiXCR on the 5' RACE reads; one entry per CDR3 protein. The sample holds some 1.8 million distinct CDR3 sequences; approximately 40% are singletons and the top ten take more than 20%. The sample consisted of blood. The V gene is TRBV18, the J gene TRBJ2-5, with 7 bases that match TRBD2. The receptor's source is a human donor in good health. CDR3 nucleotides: TGTGCCAGCTCACCACGGTCGGCGGGGGTGCTGGAGACCCAGTACTTC. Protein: CASSPRSAGVLETQYF.